This record concerns one TCR beta chain sequence. The data derive from a study of blood T cell repertoires in COVID-19. On the study more broadly: Researchers got acute and convalescent COVID-19 samples from the United States, Italy and Spain. Sources were T cells, B-cell-depleted T cells, or PBMCs; the material itself was cDNA or gDNA.

This CDR3 spans 14 amino acids. With 0 bases removed from V and 8 bases from J, the gap between germline ends came to 10 bases. How the authors handled the data: Estimates of nucleated cell counts were drawn from the amplification of reference gene primers. The repertoire was sequenced with immunoSEQ multiplex PCR; TCRdb's copy has only in-frame clones and lacks some. V, J and clone size are those of that table, while D and trimming were read from the DNA. The table includes 70,000 to 85,000 clones, nearly 90% detected once. The TCR was taken from a man in his 70s with active or convalescent COVID-19. The chain links TRBV23-1 to TRBJ2-2; a weak D match, TRBD1 (5 bases). TRBV23-1 qualifies as an ORF whose function is uncertain. The sequenced material came from peripheral blood. CDR3 loop: CASSQSPRAGELFF. The CDR3 nucleotides are TGCGCCAGCAGTCAATCGCCCAGGGCAGGGGAGCTGTTTTTT.